The T cell receptor (beta chain) described here comes from a study of spatial heterogeneity in lung cancer. Study observations and caveats: Expanded intratumoral alpha and beta TCR counts tracked tumor mutation counts.

Per the germline V gene, CDR1 is MNHEY and CDR2 is SVGAGI. CDR3 length: 13 residues. V was cut by 8 bases and J by 5 bases, with 15 bases left in between. A single record per CDR3 protein comes from TCRdb applying MiXCR to the 5' RACE reads. The sample lists roughly 7,000 distinct CDR3 sequences, roughly 13% seen once, with 7.5% to 10% in the top ten. Documented time point: sample taken at primary tumor resection. Donors were roughly 70 untreated early-stage non-small cell lung cancer patients. This clonotype was picked up many times. Antigen unknown. The source is a female donor with early-stage non-small cell lung cancer. The rearrangement links TRBV6-5 to TRBJ2-5; D call uncertain. Sequencing used lung tumor tissue, obtained at surgery. CDR3 nucleotide sequence: TGTGCCAGCGCCCGACTTAGTGGGGAGACCCAGTACTTC. It encodes CASARLSGETQYF.